The 26 T cell receptor beta chains given below trace back to one sample, sequenced in a study of shared clonotypes between healthy human individuals. The naive CD8 subset, CD45RO-negative cells positively selected for CCR7, excluded terminally differentiated effector memory CD45RA+ cells. Repertoires were generated with immunoSEQ multiplex PCR, while TCRdb's copy carries only in-frame clones and drops some. Found here are about 2 million clones, approximately 94% of them singletons; the top ten hold approximately 1.2%. The sample was naive CD8+ T cells sorted from blood. Source of these receptors: a man between 18 and 35 years old in good health.

The chain has TRBV7-2 and TRBJ2-1, with 9 bases identical to TRBD1. Looked up from germline, CDR1 is SGHTA and CDR2 is FQGNSA. With 3 bases clipped from V and 1 base from J, the junction kept 4 bases outside the gene matches. The CDR3 consists of 16 residues. Written as DNA, the CDR3 is TGTGCCAGCAGCTTTCTGGGACAGGGTTCCTACAATGAGCAGTTCTTC. Amino acids: CASSFLGQGSYNEQFF.

This clone was counted a single time. This sequence joins TRBV4-1 and TRBJ2-5; TRBD2 aligns across 10 bases. The CDR3 covers 16 residues. Looked up from germline, CDR1 is MGHRA and CDR2 is YSYEKL. The V gene end was trimmed by 0 bases and the J gene end by 5 bases; junction bases not matched to a gene: 6. CDR3 in DNA: TGCGCCAGCAGCCAAGATAGAGCGGGGGGGCTGGAGACCCAGTACTTC. Protein sequence: CASSQDRAGGLETQYF.

J is TRBJ1-1 and V is TRBV13, with 10 bases aligning to TRBD1. Trimming removed 10 bases from V and 5 bases from J; junction bases left unmatched: 4. Germline V lookup: CDR1 PRHDT, CDR2 FYEKMQ (reference sequence). This CDR3 has 12 residues. The CDR3 nucleotides read TGTGCCACTCGACAGGGGGCGACTGAAGCTTTCTTT. It encodes CATRQGATEAFF.

The CDR3 here is CASSDPRLGDEQYF. CDR3 DNA: TGTGCCAGCAGTGATCCCAGACTAGGCGACGAGCAGTACTTC. This sequence joins TRBV2 and TRBJ2-7; a weak D match, TRBD2 (6 bases). Between the trimmed V and J ends, which lost 3 bases and 5 bases, there was a span of 14 bases. Germline CDR1 reads SNHLY; CDR2 reads FYNNEI. The CDR3 covers 14 residues. The full variable domain, completed using reference TRBV2 and TRBJ2-7, is EPEVTQTPSHQVTQMGQEVILRCVPISNHLYFYWYRQILGQKVEFLVSFYNNEISEKSEIFDDQFSVERPDGSNFTLKIRSTKLEDSAMYFCASSDPRLGDEQYFGPGTRLTVT.

Here the CDR3 reads CASSQGAGNEQFF. CDR3 nucleotides: TGCGCCAGCAGCCAAGGGGCGGGGAATGAGCAGTTCTTC. This chain links TRBV4-1 with TRBJ2-1; possibly TRBD2 for D (6 bases). This CDR3 is built from 13 residues. The germline CDR1 and CDR2 sequences are MGHRA and YSYEKL. The V end was cut by 1 base, the J end by 7 bases, with 8 bases between.

This rearrangement joins TRBV5-6 to TRBJ2-6; D gene unclear. From germline, CDR1 is SGHDT and CDR2 YYEEEE. V dropped 2 bases and J dropped 2 bases, with 5 bases sitting between them. This CDR3 contains 14 residues. CDR3: CASSFWTGANVLTF. The CDR3 nucleotides read TGTGCCAGCAGCTTTTGGACTGGGGCCAACGTCCTGACTTTC. The full variable domain, its missing parts supplied by reference TRBV5-6 and TRBJ2-6, is DAGVTQSPTHLIKTRGQQVTLRCSPKSGHDTVSWYQQALGQGPQFIFQYYEEEERQRGNFPDRFSGHQFPNYSSELNVNALLLGDSALYLCASSFWTGANVLTFGAGSRLTVL.

CDR3 DNA sequence: TGTGCCAGCAGCCTTGACAGGGCTATGAACACTGAAGCTTTCTTT. Its protein product is CASSLDRAMNTEAFF. The V call is TRBV6-6, the J call TRBJ1-1; 7 positions match TRBD1. V trimming: 6 bases; J trimming: 0 bases; junction bases outside the gene matches: 7. The CDR3 sequence is 15 residues long. In germline, CDR1 is MNHNY, CDR2 SVGAGI (reference sequence).

This clone was seen just once. This rearrangement joins TRBV27 to TRBJ1-6; 7 nucleotides align to TRBD1. V dropped 4 bases and J dropped 6; count of bases not matched to a gene: 6. This CDR3 comprises 15 residues. Germline lookup yields CDR1 MNHEY and CDR2 SMNVEV (reference sequence). This CDR3 is CASSYGQAGNSPLHF. The CDR3 DNA reads TGTGCCAGCAGTTACGGACAGGCGGGTAATTCACCCCTCCACTTT.

The rearrangement joins TRBV5-6 to TRBJ2-1; D is unresolved. V lost 3 bases and J lost 9, with 10 bases in between. The CDR3 runs 12 residues. Germline CDR1 reads SGHDT; CDR2 reads YYEEEE. The CDR3 reads CASSSESGEQFF. The CDR3 nucleotides read TGTGCCAGCAGCTCCGAATCGGGTGAGCAGTTCTTC.

V is TRBV13 and J is TRBJ1-1; tentatively, D is TRBD1 (6 bases). The germline gives CDR1 PRHDT, CDR2 FYEKMQ (reference sequence). The germline V and J ends were trimmed by 0 bases and 5 bases, with 16 bases remaining between them. This CDR3 is built from 16 residues. CDR3 nucleotides: TGTGCCAGCAGCTTAGGGCCAGCGGGGGCTAGGACTGAAGCTTTCTTT. This codes for CASSLGPAGARTEAFF.

The chain couples TRBV7-9 to TRBJ1-2; 8 nucleotides agree with TRBD1. The junction had 13 bases not matched to a gene; V was cut back by 5 bases and J by 8 bases. Looked up from germline, CDR1 is SEHNR and CDR2 is FQNEAQ (reference sequence). The CDR3 has 15 residues. This CDR3 is CASSPRDRISLGYTF. The CDR3 DNA reads TGTGCCAGCAGCCCCCGGGACAGGATCTCTCTCGGCTACACCTTC.

Written as DNA, the CDR3 is TGTGCCAGCAGCTTAGATTACGGGAGGGCTGCAGATACGCAGTATTTT. It codes for CASSLDYGRAADTQYF. The J gene is TRBJ2-3, the V gene TRBV7-9, with 8 bases matching TRBD2. Trimming cost V 1 base and J 4 bases; bases outside gene matches: 7. Looked up from germline, CDR1 is SEHNR and CDR2 is FQNEAQ (reference sequence). This CDR3 spans 16 amino acids.

The genes are TRBV27 and TRBJ2-2; 15 bases fit TRBD2. This CDR3 is built from 16 residues. CDR1 and CDR2 (germline): MNHEY, SMNVEV (reference sequence). Trimming removed 6 bases from V and 7 bases from J; junction bases left unmatched: 6. CDR3 amino acids: CASSGLAGGPGGELFF. For the CDR3, the DNA is TGTGCCAGCAGCGGACTAGCGGGGGGGCCGGGCGGGGAGCTGTTTTTT.

This chain joins TRBV4-3 and TRBJ2-3; no firm D call. V lost 0 bases and J 2 bases, leaving 18 bases between the germline ends. The germline V gene encodes CDR1 LGHNA and CDR2 YSLEER. The CDR3 has 18 residues. CDR3 sequence reads: CASSQEFGRRTLTDTQYF. The DNA of the CDR3 is TGCGCCAGCAGCCAAGAATTCGGTAGGCGGACCCTCACAGATACGCAGTATTTT.

This rearrangement joins TRBV27 to TRBJ1-4, with 9 bases matching TRBD1. Germline V lookup: CDR1 MNHEY, CDR2 SMNVEV (reference sequence). V shed 7 bases and J 5 bases; nucleotides not matched to a gene: 5. The CDR3 totals 14 residues. CDR3: CASTKTGGNEKLFF. The CDR3 DNA is TGTGCCAGCACCAAGACAGGGGGGAATGAAAAACTGTTTTTT.

The chain has TRBV7-9 and TRBJ1-6, with TRBD1 matching over 7 bases. Germline values: CDR1 SEHNR, CDR2 FQNEAQ (reference sequence). V lost 5 bases to trimming and J lost 5 bases; unmatched junction nucleotides: 12. The CDR3 loop spans 17 amino acids. The CDR3 is CASSPRGPGQNNSPLHF. CDR3 nucleotide sequence: TGTGCCAGCAGCCCGCGAGGACCGGGACAGAATAATTCACCCCTCCACTTT. The full variable domain, its missing parts supplied by reference TRBV7-9 and TRBJ1-6, is DTGVSQNPRHKITKRGQNVTFRCDPISEHNRLYWYRQTLGQGPEFLTYFQNEAQLEKSRLLSDRFSAERPKGSFSTLEIQRTEQGDSAMYLCASSPRGPGQNNSPLHFGNGTRLTVT.

The chain recombines TRBV21-1 with TRBJ2-7; the table gives TRBD2 as D, unverified against the DNA. TRBV21-1 is assigned pseudogene status. This CDR3 comprises 16 residues. The CDR3 nucleotides read TGTGCCAGCAGCAACCGGGATTCCGGCCCTTGCCTCGAGCAGTACTTC. This sequence encodes CASSNRDSGPCLEQYF.

The chain has TRBV2 and TRBJ2-4; 11 nucleotides align to TRBD2. V lost 2 bases to trimming and J lost 6 bases; unmatched junction nucleotides: 12. This CDR3 has 18 residues. Germline-derived CDR1 and CDR2 are SNHLY and FYNNEI. CDR3 bases: TGTGCCAGCAGTGAAAACCCCTCGCTAGCGGGAGGAATAAACATTCAGTACTTC. Translation: CASSENPSLAGGINIQYF. Variable domain in full (rest from reference TRBV2 and TRBJ2-4): EPEVTQTPSHQVTQMGQEVILRCVPISNHLYFYWYRQILGQKVEFLVSFYNNEISEKSEIFDDQFSVERPDGSNFTLKIRSTKLEDSAMYFCASSENPSLAGGINIQYFGAGTRLSVL.

The chain uses TRBV28 and TRBJ2-5; D uncertain. With 5 bases removed from V and 0 bases from J, the gap between germline ends came to 4 bases. CDR1 and CDR2 (germline): MDHEN, SYDVKM. The CDR3 contains 12 residues. Written as DNA, the CDR3 is TGTGCCAGCAGTGTGTACCAAGAGACCCAGTACTTC. Protein product: CASSVYQETQYF. The full variable domain, its missing parts supplied by reference TRBV28 and TRBJ2-5, is DVKVTQSSRYLVKRTGEKVFLECVQDMDHENMFWYRQDPGLGLRLIYFSYDVKMKEKGDIPEGYSVSREKKERFSLILESASTNQTSMYLCASSVYQETQYFGPGTRLLVL.

V usage is TRBV7-9 and J usage is TRBJ1-2; 9 bases agree with TRBD1. Germline CDR1 is SEHNR and CDR2 is FQNEAQ (reference sequence). This CDR3 is built from 14 residues. The V gene end was trimmed by 4 bases and the J gene end by 8 bases; junction bases not matched to a gene: 8. Here the CDR3 reads CASSSGQGGVGYTF. CDR3 in DNA: TGTGCCAGCAGCTCGGGACAGGGAGGGGTCGGCTACACCTTC.

The chain uses TRBV5-1 and TRBJ2-7; TRBD1 matches 9 bases. The CDR3 contains 15 residues. Germline CDR1 is SGHRS and CDR2 is YFSETQ. V lost 0 bases and J lost 2; bases outside the gene matches: 3. The CDR3 DNA reads TGCGCCAGCAGCTTGGGGGACAGGGCGACCTACGAGCAGTACTTC. Its translation is CASSLGDRATYEQYF.

The CDR3 sequence is CSLGGSENTEAFF. The CDR3 nucleotides are TGCAGCCTGGGAGGCAGTGAGAACACTGAAGCTTTCTTT. The V gene is TRBV29-1, the J gene TRBJ1-1; no clear D gene. CDR1 and CDR2 (germline): SQVTM, ANQGSEA. Trimming pared 8 bases from V and 1 base from J, leaving 14 bases between. The CDR3 is made up of 13 amino acids.

This chain links TRBV4-1 with TRBJ2-2, with TRBD2 matching 7 bases. The CDR3 sequence is 16 residues long. The trim removed 1 base at V and 2 bases at J, leaving 4 bases unmatched. Germline CDR1 and CDR2: MGHRA and YSYEKL. Written as DNA, the CDR3 is TGCGCCAGCAGCCAAGGCGGGGAGGGCAACACCGGGGAGCTGTTTTTT. It codes for CASSQGGEGNTGELFF.

This clone was seen only once. The chain combines TRBV29-1 with TRBJ2-1; tentatively, D is TRBD2 (5 bases). CDR3 length: 14 residues. Germline V CDR1 and CDR2: SQVTM, ANQGSEA. V gave up 4 bases and J gave up 6 bases, with 16 bases separating them. The CDR3 region is CSVAPLAFSNEQFF. DNA for the CDR3: TGCAGCGTTGCCCCCCTAGCCTTCTCCAATGAGCAGTTCTTC.

The chain couples TRBV2 to TRBJ1-2, with a possible D match to TRBD1 (5 bases). CDR1 is SNHLY and CDR2 is FYNNEI in the germline V gene. The ends were cut back, 0 bases at V and 4 bases at J, with 6 bases in the middle. This CDR3 contains 13 residues. The CDR3 protein is CASSEAGGYGYTF. As DNA, the CDR3 is TGTGCCAGCAGTGAAGCGGGGGGCTATGGCTACACCTTC.

This chain connects TRBV29-1 to TRBJ2-1, with TRBD2 matching over 8 bases. The CDR3 sequence is 14 residues long. The V gene end was trimmed by 3 bases and the J gene end by 3 bases; junction bases not matched to a gene: 4. Per the germline V gene, CDR1 is SQVTM and CDR2 is ANQGSEA. CDR3 sequence (DNA): TGCAGCGTTGAGGGTAGCGGGGACTACAATGAGCAGTTCTTC. Its translation: CSVEGSGDYNEQFF.